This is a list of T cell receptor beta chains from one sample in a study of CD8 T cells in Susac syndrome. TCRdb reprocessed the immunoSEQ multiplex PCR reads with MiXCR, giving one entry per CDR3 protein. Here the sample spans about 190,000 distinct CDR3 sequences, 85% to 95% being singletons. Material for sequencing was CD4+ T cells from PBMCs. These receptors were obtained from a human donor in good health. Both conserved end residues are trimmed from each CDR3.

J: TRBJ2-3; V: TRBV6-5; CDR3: ASSWDRGHGYTDTQY
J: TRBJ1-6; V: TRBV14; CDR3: ASSQRQGSSPLH
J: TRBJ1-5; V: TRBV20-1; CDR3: SAPQGGSNQPQH
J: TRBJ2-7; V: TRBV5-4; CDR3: ASSFGREDEQY
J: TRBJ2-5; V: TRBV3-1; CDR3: ASSQLATQETQY
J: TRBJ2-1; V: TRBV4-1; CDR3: ASSQGESGGASDEQF
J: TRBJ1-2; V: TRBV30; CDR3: AWRWVRRGSKDGYT
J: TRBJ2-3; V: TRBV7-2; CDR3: ASRETDTQY
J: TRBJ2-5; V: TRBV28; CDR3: ATSGTGYVETQY
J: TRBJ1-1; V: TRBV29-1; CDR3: SVERGPEAF
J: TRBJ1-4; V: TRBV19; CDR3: ASSGGDFDEKLF
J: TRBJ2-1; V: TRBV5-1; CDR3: ASSLDADRGV
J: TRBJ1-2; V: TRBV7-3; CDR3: ASSLRGAFNYGYT
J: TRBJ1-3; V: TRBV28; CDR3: ASSFRNTIY
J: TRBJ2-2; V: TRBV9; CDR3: ASSARGGPHTGELF
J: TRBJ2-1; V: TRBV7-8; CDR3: ASSLGRYNEQF
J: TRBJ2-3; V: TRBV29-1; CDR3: SAVRPRGTDTQY